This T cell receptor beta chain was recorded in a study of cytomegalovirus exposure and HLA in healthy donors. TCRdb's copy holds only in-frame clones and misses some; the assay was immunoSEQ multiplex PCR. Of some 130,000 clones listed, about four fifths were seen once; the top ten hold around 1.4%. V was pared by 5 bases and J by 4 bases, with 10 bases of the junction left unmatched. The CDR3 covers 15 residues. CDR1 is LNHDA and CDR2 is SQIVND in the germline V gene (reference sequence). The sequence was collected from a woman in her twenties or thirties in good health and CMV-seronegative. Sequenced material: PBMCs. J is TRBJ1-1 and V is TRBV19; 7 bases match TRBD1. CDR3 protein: CASSVDSQGGTEAFF. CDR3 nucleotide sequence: TGTGCCAGTAGTGTTGACAGTCAGGGGGGCACTGAAGCTTTCTTT.